This TCR beta chain originates from a study of response to subunit inactivated influenza vaccine. Germline CDR1 reads SGHVS; CDR2 reads FQNEAQ. The CDR3 loop spans 16 amino acids. Trimming left V 1 base short and J 2 bases short, with 11 bases between. TCRdb re-derived calls from the RT-PCR reads in MiXCR, one entry per CDR3 protein. The sample has 500,000 to 550,000 distinct CDR3 sequences, around a quarter seen once. The table lists this clonotype with a few counts. The same data also went into a second study, on T cells expressing NK-cell markers. This second study says: The cDNA for TCR beta came from 5'RACE template switching with UMIs. Sorted CD3+CD56-NKG2C+, CD3+CD56+NKG2C+ and CD3+CD56+NKG2C- T cells supplied the TCR beta repertoires. Sequenced donors, eight in total, included seven who were HCMV-seropositive and one who was seronegative. Sorting was limited to alpha-beta TCR-expressing T cells with an anti-gamma-delta TCR antibody in several experiments.

This receptor was taken from a man aged 50 to 59 who received an inactivated influenza vaccine. J is TRBJ2-2 and V is TRBV7-8; D uncertain. This specimen consisted of CD4+ T cells sorted from PBMCs, obtained about 13 days after vaccination. This CDR3 reads CASSLVPPFNTGELFF. Here the CDR3 DNA reads TGTGCCAGCAGCTTAGTTCCCCCATTCAACACCGGGGAGCTGTTTTTT.